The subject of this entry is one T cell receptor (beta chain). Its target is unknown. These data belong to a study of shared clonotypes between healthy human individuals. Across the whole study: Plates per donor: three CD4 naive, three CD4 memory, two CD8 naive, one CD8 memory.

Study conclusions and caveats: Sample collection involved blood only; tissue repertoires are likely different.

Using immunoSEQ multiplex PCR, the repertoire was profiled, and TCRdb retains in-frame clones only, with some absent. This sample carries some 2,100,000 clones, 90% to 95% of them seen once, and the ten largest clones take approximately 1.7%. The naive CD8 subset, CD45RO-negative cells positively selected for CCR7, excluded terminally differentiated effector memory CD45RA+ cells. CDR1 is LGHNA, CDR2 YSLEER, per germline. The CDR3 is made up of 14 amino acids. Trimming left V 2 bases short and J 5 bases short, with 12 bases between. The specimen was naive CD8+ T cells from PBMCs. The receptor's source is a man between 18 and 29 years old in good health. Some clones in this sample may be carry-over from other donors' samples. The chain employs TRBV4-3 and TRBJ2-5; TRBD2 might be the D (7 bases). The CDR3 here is CASSQHEGGETQYF. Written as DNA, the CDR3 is TGCGCCAGCAGCCAACACGAGGGGGGGGAGACCCAGTACTTC.